This T cell receptor (beta chain) was documented in a study of T cells after yellow fever vaccination. Study overall: The authors prepared low-cell-number fractions using SMART-Seq v4 Ultra Low Input.

With V trimmed by 0 bases and J by 9 bases, 9 bases remained unmatched. Per the germline V gene, CDR1 is SGHRS and CDR2 is YFSETQ. CDR3 length: 15 residues. TCRdb reprocessed the 5' RACE reads via MiXCR and lists one record per CDR3 protein. There are some 110,000 distinct CDR3 sequences in the sample; 6.5% to 9% occur only once, and 2.7% lies in the top ten. This clonotype was observed at least ten times. Its antigen is unidentified. Whole-study results and caveats: Although the secondary response was weaker, it peaked faster, at day 5 versus 15.

The V gene is TRBV5-1, the J gene TRBJ2-1, with 7 bases matching TRBD2. Sequenced material: CD4+ T cells sorted from PBMCs, taken roughly 47 days after the first yellow fever vaccination. The TCR sequence derives from a young man who received the YFV17D yellow fever vaccine. As DNA, the CDR3 is TGCGCCAGCAGCTTGGTCCCGGGACTAAGGAGTGAGCAGTTCTTC. Translated: CASSLVPGLRSEQFF.